This passage covers 10 T cell receptor beta chains from one sample sequenced in a study of early stage breast cancer tumors. The assay was immunoSEQ multiplex PCR, and TCRdb's table has in-frame clones only and misses some. The sample lists about 3,500 clones; roughly 64% were seen once. The sample was breast tumor tissue. All receptors come from a person in their 40s with breast cancer.

The V and J genes are TRBV5-8 and TRBJ1-2; D ambiguous. Trimming shortened V by 3 bases and J by 2 bases, and 14 bases separated the two germline ends. Germline V lookup: CDR1 SGHTS, CDR2 YDEGEE. CDR3 length: 15 residues. Here the CDR3 reads CASSSTAETNYGYTF. CDR3 sequence (DNA): TGTGCCAGCAGCTCGACCGCGGAGACAAACTATGGCTACACCTTC.

The chain uses TRBV5-1 and TRBJ2-7, with no clear D. Trimming left V 4 bases short and J 6 bases short, with 17 bases between. The CDR3 length is 14 residues. Germline V CDR1 and CDR2: SGHRS, YFSETQ. The CDR3 region is CASSRPTSAGEQYF. CDR3 in DNA: TGCGCCAGCAGCCGCCCCACTTCCGCCGGCGAGCAGTACTTC.

This clone is labeled hyperexpanded. The J gene is TRBJ2-5, the V gene TRBV7-9, with 11 bases that match TRBD2. Per the germline V gene, CDR1 is SEHNR and CDR2 is FQNEAQ (reference sequence). Trimming cost V 5 bases and J 1 base; bases outside gene matches: 6. The CDR3 is made up of 16 amino acids. The CDR3, as DNA: TGTGCCAGCAGCCCAACTAGCGGGAGCTCCCAAGAGACCCAGTACTTC. Its protein product is CASSPTSGSSQETQYF.

The genes are TRBV30 and TRBJ2-7; D tentatively fits TRBD1 or TRBD2 (5 bases each). The V end lost 4 bases, the J end lost 3 bases, and 16 bases lay between the germline ends. The CDR3 is made up of 14 amino acids. CDR1 GTSNPN and CDR2 SVGIG come from the germline V gene (reference sequence). The DNA of the CDR3 is TGTGCCTGGACCCACGGGACGGCCTTCTACGAGCAGTACTTC. Its translation is CAWTHGTAFYEQYF.

This chain uses TRBV27 with TRBJ2-3; D unresolved. The germline V gene has CDR1 MNHEY and CDR2 SMNVEV (reference sequence). Trimming took off 6 bases at V and 0 bases at J, with 7 bases between the two ends. The CDR3 has 13 amino acids. The CDR3 coding sequence is TGTGCCAGCAGACATACTAGCACAGATACGCAGTATTTT. Translated, it gives CASRHTSTDTQYF.

This clone was seen only a few times. The rearrangement joins TRBV27 to TRBJ2-7; TRBD2 agrees at 14 bases. CDR1 is MNHEY and CDR2 is SMNVEV in the germline V gene (reference sequence). The CDR3 contains 16 residues. J lost 6 bases, V lost 6 bases, and 10 bases had no gene match. The CDR3 DNA is TGTGCCAGCAGGCCCGGGACTAGCGGGAGATTAGGCGAGCAGTACTTC. Its translation is CASRPGTSGRLGEQYF.

V usage is TRBV28 and J usage is TRBJ2-1; D possibly corresponds to TRBD2 (6 bases). Germline lookup yields CDR1 MDHEN and CDR2 SYDVKM. Trimming took 5 bases from V and 3 from J, leaving 14 bases between them. The CDR3 length is 15 residues. In nucleotides, the CDR3 is TGTGCCAGCAGTATTATGCGGGATTTCTACAATGAGCAGTTCTTC. It encodes CASSIMRDFYNEQFF.

Here the CDR3 reads CASREQGTEAFF. The CDR3 DNA sequence: TGTGCCAGTAGGGAACAGGGGACTGAAGCTTTCTTT. The rearrangement links TRBV19 to TRBJ1-1; TRBD1 agrees at 7 bases. Germline V gives CDR1 LNHDA, CDR2 SQIVND (reference sequence). Trimming took 6 bases from V and 5 from J; bases not matched to a gene: 3. This CDR3 spans 12 amino acids.

This chain uses TRBV7-2 with TRBJ2-7; D call uncertain. The CDR3 spans 13 residues. The V gene's germline CDR1 is SGHTA and CDR2 FQGNSA. V lost 3 bases and J 4 bases, leaving 10 bases between the germline ends. CDR3 in DNA: TGTGCCAGCAGCTTCTCACTTCTATACGAGCAGTACTTC. Protein sequence: CASSFSLLYEQYF.

This clone has a handful of counts. This chain joins TRBV4-1 and TRBJ2-1; D may correspond to TRBD1 or TRBD2 (6 bases each). The CDR3 totals 17 residues. The germline V gene has CDR1 MGHRA and CDR2 YSYEKL. V gave up 4 bases and J gave up 7 bases, with 23 bases separating them. The CDR3 bases are TGCGCCAGCAGCCCCCAACAGGGACTCCTCACGAGGAATGAGCAGTTCTTC. Protein sequence: CASSPQQGLLTRNEQFF.